What follows is one T cell receptor beta chain and its context. The sample originates from a study of identical twins. One entry per CDR3 protein, called by TCRdb with MiXCR from the 5' RACE reads. Of about 240,000 distinct CDR3 sequences in the sample, 6% to 8.5% were seen once. Germline V gene lookup returns CDR1 SNHLY and CDR2 FYNNEI. This CDR3 spans 12 amino acids. The trim removed 10 bases at V and 5 bases at J, leaving 6 bases unmatched. These records were also assigned to another study, of yellow fever vaccine responses in identical twins.

Sequencing was carried out using CD8+ T cells sorted from blood. The clonotype was recovered from a woman aged 18-29 years in good health. The rearrangement uses TRBV2 and TRBJ2-7; 9 positions match TRBD1. The CDR3 spells CATRDRVDEQYF. The CDR3, as DNA: TGTGCCACCCGGGACAGGGTCGACGAGCAGTACTTC.